This T cell receptor (beta chain) was sequenced for a study of read filtering for tumor transcriptome and immune sequencing. The overall study: Among patients, approximately 17 were male and around 13 female, aged about 45 to 85 (mean approximately 71).

Molecular barcoded adaptors covering alpha/delta and beta/gamma chains were used on 400 ng RNA. One entry per CDR3 protein results from TCRdb running MiXCR on the reads. Among more than 100,000 distinct CDR3 sequences listed, less than 15% were seen once. Of note for this clonotype: Its antigen is still unknown.

Study-wide findings and caveats: Even smaller IR-seq throughput identified most shared clonotypes.

CDR1 is KGHSH and CDR2 is LQKENI in the germline V gene. V was pared by 3 bases and J by 1 base, with 9 bases of the junction left unmatched. The CDR3 has 17 amino acids. Sequencing was performed on a population of CD138-negative cells sorted from bone marrow. This TCR was recovered from a donor over 35 with multiple myeloma. The chain has TRBV18 and TRBJ1-1, with 9 bases aligning to TRBD1. CDR3 nucleotides: TGTGCCAGCTCACCGGGGACAGGGAATACTCGGAACACTGAAGCTTTCTTT. Amino acids: CASSPGTGNTRNTEAFF.